This entry concerns a single T cell receptor (beta chain). Its antigen is currently unknown. Germline lookup yields CDR1 SGHNT and CDR2 YYREEE (reference sequence). The V end was cut by 6 bases, the J end by 1 base, with 13 bases between. This CDR3 region has 14 residues. The data were obtained in a study of vaccination and CD4 T cells after COVID-19. As to treatment: approximately nine-day PBMC culture with coronavirus spike peptide pools or control peptides (ViraFEST assay). Researchers collected the unexposed donor's CD4+ T cells before the COVID-19 pandemic (2011-2018). The ViraFEST method relied on peptide pools to expand antigen-specific T cells, followed by TCR sequencing. General observations from the study: Median counts of SARS-CoV-2-reactive clonotypes increased from about 20 to 38; this difference was not significant.

Cultured CD4+ T-cell DNA underwent Oncomine TCR Beta short-read sequencing. TCRdb re-called the PCR reads through MiXCR, storing one row per CDR3 protein. The table records about 9,600 distinct CDR3 sequences, about 44% of them present only once. What was sequenced was CD4+ T cells from blood, cultured in vitro. The clonotype was recovered from a human donor in good health. The chain is built from TRBV5-4 and TRBJ1-1; tentative D call: TRBD1 (6 bases). The chain's CDR3 is CASTQGGRNTEAFF. The CDR3 DNA reads as TGTGCCAGCACACAAGGGGGACGGAACACTGAAGCTTTCTTT.